Listed below are T cell receptor beta chains from one sample, sequenced in a study of T cells after yellow fever vaccination. TCRdb recomputed calls from the 5' RACE reads with MiXCR, one row per CDR3 protein. Of some 550,000 distinct CDR3 sequences listed, about a fifth are singletons. The material sequenced was PBMCs, taken 15 days after the yellow fever booster vaccination. These receptors all come from a young man who received the YFV17D yellow fever vaccine. Each CDR3 is given with its conserved first and last residue. Fields, in order: V gene, clone size, D gene, J gene, CDR3 protein, CDR3 DNA. The D gene is left open where the match is weak. Part of the rows lack a size; the others show once, few, many or a class for expanded clones.

V: TRBV27; size: NA; D: TRBD2; J: TRBJ2-3; CDR3: CASSSRGVGGRIRDTQYF; DNA: TGTGCCAGCAGTTCCCGGGGGGTGGGCGGGAGGATCAGAGATACGCAGTATTTT
V: TRBV2; size: NA; D: NA; J: TRBJ2-3; CDR3: CASSERGTLTDTQYF; DNA: TGTGCCAGCAGTGAAAGGGGTACTTTAACAGATACGCAGTATTTT
V: TRBV6-1; size: few; D: TRBD1; J: TRBJ2-7; CDR3: CASNLGTGAHEQYF; DNA: TGTGCCAGCAACCTCGGGACAGGGGCCCACGAGCAGTACTTC
V: TRBV6-5; size: NA; D: NA; J: TRBJ2-7; CDR3: CASSYRVNYEQYF; DNA: TGTGCCAGCAGTTACCGGGTGAACTACGAGCAGTACTTC
V: TRBV5-5; size: NA; D: TRBD2; J: TRBJ2-6; CDR3: CASSLASGIRWGANVLTF; DNA: TGTGCCAGCAGCTTGGCTAGCGGGATAAGATGGGGGGCCAACGTCCTGACTTTC
V: TRBV5-1; size: NA; D: TRBD2; J: TRBJ2-7; CDR3: CASSLGGVGLLAAYYEQYF; DNA: TGCGCCAGCAGCTTAGGGGGGGTTGGACTACTAGCGGCATACTACGAGCAGTACTTC
V: TRBV29-1; size: few; D: NA; J: TRBJ2-1; CDR3: CSVDDGEQFF; DNA: TGCAGCGTTGATGATGGTGAGCAGTTCTTC
V: TRBV5-1; size: few; D: TRBD2; J: TRBJ2-1; CDR3: CASSLAVGLALGNEQFF; DNA: TGCGCCAGCAGCTTGGCGGTGGGACTAGCGCTGGGCAATGAGCAGTTCTTC
V: TRBV4-3; size: NA; D: NA; J: TRBJ2-7; CDR3: CASSQRGEEQYF; DNA: TGCGCCAGCAGCCAACGAGGAGAGGAGCAGTACTTC
V: TRBV29-1; size: NA; D: NA; J: TRBJ2-5; CDR3: CSARTGETQYF; DNA: TGCAGCGCCCGAACGGGGGAGACCCAGTACTTC
V: TRBV6-5; size: NA; D: NA; J: TRBJ2-2; CDR3: CASSYSNRQLEAGELFF; DNA: TGTGCCAGCAGTTACTCCAACAGACAGCTAGAGGCCGGGGAGCTGTTTTTT
V: TRBV27; size: NA; D: TRBD1; J: TRBJ2-7; CDR3: CASSPQGALSYEQYF; DNA: TGTGCCAGCAGTCCACAGGGGGCCCTCTCCTACGAGCAGTACTTC
V: TRBV12-3/TRBV12-4; size: NA; D: NA; J: TRBJ1-5; CDR3: CASTPGGRAHQPQHF; DNA: TGTGCCAGCACTCCCGGCGGGAGGGCCCATCAGCCCCAGCATTTT
V: TRBV12-3/TRBV12-4; size: few; D: NA; J: TRBJ2-1; CDR3: CASIPGGGLVYNEQFF; DNA: TGTGCCAGCATCCCCGGTGGGGGGTTAGTTTACAATGAGCAGTTCTTC
V: TRBV28; size: NA; D: NA; J: TRBJ2-7; CDR3: CASSSRVGRYF; DNA: TGTGCCAGCAGTTCAAGGGTGGGGAGGTACTTC
V: TRBV9; size: NA; D: NA; J: TRBJ2-1; CDR3: CASSVGVPNEQFF; DNA: TGTGCCAGCAGCGTAGGGGTACCCAATGAGCAGTTCTTC